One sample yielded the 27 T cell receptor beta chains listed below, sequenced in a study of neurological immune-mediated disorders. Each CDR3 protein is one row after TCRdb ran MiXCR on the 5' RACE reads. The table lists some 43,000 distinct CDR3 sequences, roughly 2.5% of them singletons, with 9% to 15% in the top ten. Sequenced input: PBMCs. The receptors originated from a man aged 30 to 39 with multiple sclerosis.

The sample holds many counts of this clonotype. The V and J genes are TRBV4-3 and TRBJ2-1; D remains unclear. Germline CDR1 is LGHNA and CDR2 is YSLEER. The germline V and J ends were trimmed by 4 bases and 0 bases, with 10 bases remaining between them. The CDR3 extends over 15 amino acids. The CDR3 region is CASSLDQSSYNEQFF. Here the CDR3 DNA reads TGCGCCAGCAGCCTAGACCAGAGCTCCTACAATGAGCAGTTCTTC.

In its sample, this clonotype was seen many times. CDR3 sequence (DNA): TGTGCCAGCAGCCCGTACCAAGAGACCCAGTACTTC. The encoded protein is CASSPYQETQYF. V usage is TRBV7-2 and J usage is TRBJ2-5; D remains ambiguous. Per the germline V gene, CDR1 is SGHTA and CDR2 is FQGNSA. Trimming took 5 bases from V and 0 from J, leaving 4 bases between them. The CDR3 consists of 12 residues.

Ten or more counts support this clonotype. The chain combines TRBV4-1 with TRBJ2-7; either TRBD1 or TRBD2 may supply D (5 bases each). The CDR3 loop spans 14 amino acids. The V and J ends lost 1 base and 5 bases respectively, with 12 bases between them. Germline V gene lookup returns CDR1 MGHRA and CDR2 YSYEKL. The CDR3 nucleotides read TGCGCCAGCAGCCAAGCATCACTAGGGGACGAGCAGTACTTC. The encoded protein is CASSQASLGDEQYF.

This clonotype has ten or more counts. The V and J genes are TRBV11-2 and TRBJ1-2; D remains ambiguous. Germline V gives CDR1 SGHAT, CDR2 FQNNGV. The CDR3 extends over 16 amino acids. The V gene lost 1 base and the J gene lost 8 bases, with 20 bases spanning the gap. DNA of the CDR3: TGTGCCAGCAGCTTAGCCGGGTTTTCCTTTAGCCGGGGCTACACCTTC. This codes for CASSLAGFSFSRGYTF.

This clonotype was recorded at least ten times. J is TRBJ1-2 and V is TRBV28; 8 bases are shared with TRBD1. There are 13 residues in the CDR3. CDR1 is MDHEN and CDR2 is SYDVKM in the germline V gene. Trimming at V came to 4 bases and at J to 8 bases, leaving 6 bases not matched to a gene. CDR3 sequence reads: CASSSWTGKGYTF. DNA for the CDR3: TGTGCCAGCAGTTCCTGGACAGGGAAAGGCTACACCTTC.

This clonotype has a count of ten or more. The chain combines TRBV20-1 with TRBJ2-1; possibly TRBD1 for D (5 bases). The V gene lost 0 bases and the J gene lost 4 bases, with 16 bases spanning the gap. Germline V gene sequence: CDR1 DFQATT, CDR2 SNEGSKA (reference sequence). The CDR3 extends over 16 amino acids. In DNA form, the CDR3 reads TGCAGTGCTAGAGATATGGGGCTCGAAATATACAATGAGCAGTTCTTC. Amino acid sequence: CSARDMGLEIYNEQFF.

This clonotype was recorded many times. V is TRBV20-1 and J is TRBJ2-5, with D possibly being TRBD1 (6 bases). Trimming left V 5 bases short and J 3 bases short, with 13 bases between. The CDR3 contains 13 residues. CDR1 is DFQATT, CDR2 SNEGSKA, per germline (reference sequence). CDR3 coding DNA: TGCAGTGCTTGGGGGCAGGAAAAAGAGACCCAGTACTTC. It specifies CSAWGQEKETQYF.

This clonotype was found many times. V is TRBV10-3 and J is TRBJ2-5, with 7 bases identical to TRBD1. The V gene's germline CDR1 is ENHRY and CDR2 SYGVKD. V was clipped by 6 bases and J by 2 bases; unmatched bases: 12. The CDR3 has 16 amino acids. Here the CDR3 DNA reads TGTGCCATCAGCCTCTCTTCCGGCAGGGGGCAAGAGACCCAGTACTTC. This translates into CAISLSSGRGQETQYF.

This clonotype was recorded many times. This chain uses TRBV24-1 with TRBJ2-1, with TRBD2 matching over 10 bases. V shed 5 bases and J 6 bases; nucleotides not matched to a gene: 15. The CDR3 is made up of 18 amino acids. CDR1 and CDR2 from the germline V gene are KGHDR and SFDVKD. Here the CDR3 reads CATSALGASGSLGNEQFF. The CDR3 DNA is TGTGCCACCAGTGCTTTAGGGGCTAGCGGGAGTTTAGGCAATGAGCAGTTCTTC.

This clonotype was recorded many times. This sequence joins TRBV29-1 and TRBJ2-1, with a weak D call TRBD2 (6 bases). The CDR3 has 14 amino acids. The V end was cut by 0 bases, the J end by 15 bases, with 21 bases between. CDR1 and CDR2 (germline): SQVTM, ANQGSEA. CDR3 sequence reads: CSVEDTRRTKAGFF. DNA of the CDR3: TGCAGCGTTGAAGACACCCGCCGAACAAAAGCGGGGTTCTTC.

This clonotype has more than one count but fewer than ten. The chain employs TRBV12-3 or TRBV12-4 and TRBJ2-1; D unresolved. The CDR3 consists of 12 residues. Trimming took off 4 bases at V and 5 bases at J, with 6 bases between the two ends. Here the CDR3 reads CASSSPNNEQFF. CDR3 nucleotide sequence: TGTGCCAGCAGTTCCCCTAACAATGAGCAGTTCTTC.

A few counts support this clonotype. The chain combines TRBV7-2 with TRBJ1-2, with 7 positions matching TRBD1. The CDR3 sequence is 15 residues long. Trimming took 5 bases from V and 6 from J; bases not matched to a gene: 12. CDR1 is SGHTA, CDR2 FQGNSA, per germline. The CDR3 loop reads CASSQQPTGLDGYTF. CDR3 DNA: TGTGCCAGCAGCCAACAACCGACAGGGCTCGATGGCTACACCTTC.

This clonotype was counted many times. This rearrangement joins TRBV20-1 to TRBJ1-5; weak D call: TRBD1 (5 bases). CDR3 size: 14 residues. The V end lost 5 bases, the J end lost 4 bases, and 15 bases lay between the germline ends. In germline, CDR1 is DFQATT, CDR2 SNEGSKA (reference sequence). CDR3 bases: TGCAGTGCTCCGGGGCCAGCACTTAATCAGCCCCAGCATTTT. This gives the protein CSAPGPALNQPQHF.

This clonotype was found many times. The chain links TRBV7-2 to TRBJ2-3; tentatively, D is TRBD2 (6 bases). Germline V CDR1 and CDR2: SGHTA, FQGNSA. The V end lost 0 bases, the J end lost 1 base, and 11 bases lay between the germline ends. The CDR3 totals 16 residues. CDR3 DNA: TGTGCCAGCAGCTTAGCGCTAGCGAGGGGCACAGATACGCAGTATTTT. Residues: CASSLALARGTDTQYF.

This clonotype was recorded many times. The chain's CDR3 is CASTYSGGATDTQYF. In nucleotides, the CDR3 is TGTGCCAGCACGTATAGCGGGGGGGCCACAGATACGCAGTATTTT. The V call is TRBV2, the J call TRBJ2-3; 11 bases are shared with TRBD2. The CDR3 is 15 residues long. V gave up 7 bases and J gave up 2 bases; unmatched junction bases: 5. CDR1 SNHLY and CDR2 FYNNEI come from the germline V gene.

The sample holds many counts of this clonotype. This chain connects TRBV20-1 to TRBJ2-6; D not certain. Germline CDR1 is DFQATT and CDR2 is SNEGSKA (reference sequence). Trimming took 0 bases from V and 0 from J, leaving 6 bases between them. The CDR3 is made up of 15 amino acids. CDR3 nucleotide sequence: TGCAGTGCTAGAGATACGCGCTCTGGGGCCAACGTCCTGACTTTC. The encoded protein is CSARDTRSGANVLTF.

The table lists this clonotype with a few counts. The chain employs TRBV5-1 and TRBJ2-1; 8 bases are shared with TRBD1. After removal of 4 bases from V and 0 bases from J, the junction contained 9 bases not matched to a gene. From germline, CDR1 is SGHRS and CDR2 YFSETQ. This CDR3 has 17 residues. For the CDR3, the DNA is TGCGCCAGCAGCCGTGGCTTGACAGGGGACTCCTACAATGAGCAGTTCTTC. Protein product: CASSRGLTGDSYNEQFF.

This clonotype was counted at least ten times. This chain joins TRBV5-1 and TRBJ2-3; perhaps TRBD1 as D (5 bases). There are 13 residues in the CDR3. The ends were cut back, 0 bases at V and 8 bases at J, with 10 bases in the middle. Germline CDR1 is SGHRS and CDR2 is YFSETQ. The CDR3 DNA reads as TGCGCCAGCAGCTTGGGGCAGGGCGCTACGCAGTATTTT. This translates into CASSLGQGATQYF.

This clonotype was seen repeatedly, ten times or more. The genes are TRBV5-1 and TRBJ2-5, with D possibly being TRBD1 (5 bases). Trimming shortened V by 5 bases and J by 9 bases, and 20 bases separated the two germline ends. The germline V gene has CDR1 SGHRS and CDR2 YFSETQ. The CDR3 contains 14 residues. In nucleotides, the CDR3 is TGCGCCAGCAGTTGGGATTTGGGGCCGACGGCCCAGTACTTC. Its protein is CASSWDLGPTAQYF.

The CDR3 DNA follows: TGTGCCAGCAGCATACAGGGTCATGAGCAGTTCTTC. This sequence encodes CASSIQGHEQFF. This chain uses TRBV5-6 with TRBJ2-1; possibly TRBD1 for D (6 bases). V gave up 4 bases and J gave up 8 bases, with 10 bases separating them. Per germline, CDR1 SGHDT and CDR2 YYEEEE. This CDR3 contains 12 residues. Filled out from reference TRBV5-6 and TRBJ2-1, the complete variable domain reads DAGVTQSPTHLIKTRGQQVTLRCSPKSGHDTVSWYQQALGQGPQFIFQYYEEEERQRGNFPDRFSGHQFPNYSSELNVNALLLGDSALYLCASSIQGHEQFFGPGTRLTVL.

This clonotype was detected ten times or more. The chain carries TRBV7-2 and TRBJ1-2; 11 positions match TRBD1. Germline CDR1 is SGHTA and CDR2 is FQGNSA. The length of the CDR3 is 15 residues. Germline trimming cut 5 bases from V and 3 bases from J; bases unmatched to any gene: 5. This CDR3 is CASSARDRGDYGYTF. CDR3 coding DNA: TGTGCCAGCAGCGCCCGGGACAGGGGGGACTATGGCTACACCTTC. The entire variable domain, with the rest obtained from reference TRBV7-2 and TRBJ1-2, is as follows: GAGVSQSPSNKVTEKGKDVELRCDPISGHTALYWYRQSLGQGLEFLIYFQGNSAPDKSGLPSDRFSAERTGGSVSTLTIQRTQQEDSAVYLCASSARDRGDYGYTFGSGTRLTVV.

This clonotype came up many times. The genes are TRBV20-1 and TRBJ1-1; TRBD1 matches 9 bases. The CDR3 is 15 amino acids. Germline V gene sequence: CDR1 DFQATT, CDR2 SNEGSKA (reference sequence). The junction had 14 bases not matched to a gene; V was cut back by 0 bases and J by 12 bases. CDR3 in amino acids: CSARDLGGQGIVSFF. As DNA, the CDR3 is TGCAGTGCTAGAGATTTGGGAGGACAGGGGATCGTGTCTTTCTTT.

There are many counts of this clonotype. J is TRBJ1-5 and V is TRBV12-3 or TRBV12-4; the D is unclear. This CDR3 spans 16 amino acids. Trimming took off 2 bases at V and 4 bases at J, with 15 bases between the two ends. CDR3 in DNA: TGTGCCAGCAGTTTAATGGGCTTACGGTCTAATCAGCCCCAGCATTTT. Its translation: CASSLMGLRSNQPQHF.

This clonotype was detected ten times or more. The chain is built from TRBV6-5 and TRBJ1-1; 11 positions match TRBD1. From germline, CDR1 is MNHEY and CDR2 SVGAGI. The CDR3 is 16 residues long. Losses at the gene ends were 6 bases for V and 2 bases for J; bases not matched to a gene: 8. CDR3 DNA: TGTGCCAGCAGCTCCGGACAGGGGGCTGGTAACACTGAAGCTTTCTTT. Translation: CASSSGQGAGNTEAFF.

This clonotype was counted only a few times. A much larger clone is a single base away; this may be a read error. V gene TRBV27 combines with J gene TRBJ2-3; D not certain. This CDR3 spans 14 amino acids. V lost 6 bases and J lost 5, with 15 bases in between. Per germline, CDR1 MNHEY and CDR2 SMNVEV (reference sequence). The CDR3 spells CASRTTTLEDTQYF. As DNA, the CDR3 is TGTGCCAGCAGAACAACTACGCTCGAAGATACGCAGTATTTT.

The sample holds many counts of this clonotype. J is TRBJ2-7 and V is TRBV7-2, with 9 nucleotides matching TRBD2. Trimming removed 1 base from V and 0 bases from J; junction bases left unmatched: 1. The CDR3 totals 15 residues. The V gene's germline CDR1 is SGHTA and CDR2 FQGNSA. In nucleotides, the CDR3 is TGTGCCAGCAGCTTAGGACTAGCGGCCTCCTACGAGCAGTACTTC. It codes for CASSLGLAASYEQYF. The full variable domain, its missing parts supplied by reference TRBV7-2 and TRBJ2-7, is GAGVSQSPSNKVTEKGKDVELRCDPISGHTALYWYRQSLGQGLEFLIYFQGNSAPDKSGLPSDRFSAERTGGSVSTLTIQRTQQEDSAVYLCASSLGLAASYEQYFGPGTRLTVT.

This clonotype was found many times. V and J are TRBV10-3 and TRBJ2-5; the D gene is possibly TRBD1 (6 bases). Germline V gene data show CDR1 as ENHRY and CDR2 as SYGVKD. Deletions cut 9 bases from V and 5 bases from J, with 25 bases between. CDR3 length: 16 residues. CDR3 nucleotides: TGTGCCATAATGGGGGCCGGCGAACAATCGGGGGAGACCCAGTACTTC. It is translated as CAIMGAGEQSGETQYF.